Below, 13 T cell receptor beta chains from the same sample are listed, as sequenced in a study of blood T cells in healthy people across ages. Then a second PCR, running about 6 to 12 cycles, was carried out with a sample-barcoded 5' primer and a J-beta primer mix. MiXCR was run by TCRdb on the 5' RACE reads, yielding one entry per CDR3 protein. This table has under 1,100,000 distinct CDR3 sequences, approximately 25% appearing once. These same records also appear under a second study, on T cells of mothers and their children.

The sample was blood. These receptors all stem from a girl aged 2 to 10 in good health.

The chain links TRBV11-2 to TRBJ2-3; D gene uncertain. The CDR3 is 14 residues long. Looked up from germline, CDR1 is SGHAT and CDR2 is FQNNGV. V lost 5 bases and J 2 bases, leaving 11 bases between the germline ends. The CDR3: CASSTGRTTDTQYF. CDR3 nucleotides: TGTGCCAGCAGCACGGGCAGGACCACAGATACGCAGTATTTT.

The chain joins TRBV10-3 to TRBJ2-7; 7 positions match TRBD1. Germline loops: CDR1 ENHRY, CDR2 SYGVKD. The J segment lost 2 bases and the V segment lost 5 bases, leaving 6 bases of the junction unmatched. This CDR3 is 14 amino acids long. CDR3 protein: CAISLGQPAYEQYF. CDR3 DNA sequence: TGTGCCATCAGTTTGGGACAGCCTGCCTACGAGCAGTACTTC.

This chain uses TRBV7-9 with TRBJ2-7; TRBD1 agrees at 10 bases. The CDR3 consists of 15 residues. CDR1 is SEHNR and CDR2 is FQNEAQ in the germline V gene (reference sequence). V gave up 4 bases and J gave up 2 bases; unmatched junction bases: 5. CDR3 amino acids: CASSSAGQGAYEQYF. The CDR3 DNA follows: TGTGCCAGCAGCTCGGCCGGACAGGGGGCCTACGAGCAGTACTTC.

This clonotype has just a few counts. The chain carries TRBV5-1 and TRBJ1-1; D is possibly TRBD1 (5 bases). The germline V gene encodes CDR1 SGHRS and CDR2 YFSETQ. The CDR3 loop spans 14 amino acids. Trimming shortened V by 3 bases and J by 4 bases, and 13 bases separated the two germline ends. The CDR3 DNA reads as TGCGCCAGCAGCTCTAATCGGGGCTCCACTGAAGCTTTCTTT. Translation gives CASSSNRGSTEAFF. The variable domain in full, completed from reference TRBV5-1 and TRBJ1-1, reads KAGVTQTPRYLIKTRGQQVTLSCSPISGHRSVSWYQQTPGQGLQFLFEYFSETQRNKGNFPGRFSGRQFSNSRSEMNVSTLELGDSALYLCASSSNRGSTEAFFGQGTRLTVV.

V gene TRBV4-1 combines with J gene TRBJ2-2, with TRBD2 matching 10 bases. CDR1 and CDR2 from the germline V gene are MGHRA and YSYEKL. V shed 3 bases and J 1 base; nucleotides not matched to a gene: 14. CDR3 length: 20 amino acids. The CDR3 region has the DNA TGCGCCAGCAGCCAGCTGGTAGGGCTAGCGGGAGTTTGGAACACCGGGGAGCTGTTTTTT. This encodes CASSQLVGLAGVWNTGELFF.

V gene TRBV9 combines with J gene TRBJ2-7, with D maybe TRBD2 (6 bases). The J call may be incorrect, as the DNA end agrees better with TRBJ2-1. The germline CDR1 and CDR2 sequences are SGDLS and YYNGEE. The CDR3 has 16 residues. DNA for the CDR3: TGTGCCAGCAGCGTAGGGGGGGACTGGGAAGGGAATGAGCAGTTCTTC. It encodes CASSVGGDWEGNEQFF.

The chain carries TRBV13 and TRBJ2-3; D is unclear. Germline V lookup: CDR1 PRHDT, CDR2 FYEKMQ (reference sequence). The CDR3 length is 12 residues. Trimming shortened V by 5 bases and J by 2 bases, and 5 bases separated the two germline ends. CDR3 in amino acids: CASSVYTDTQYF. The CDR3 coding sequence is TGTGCCAGCAGCGTTTACACAGATACGCAGTATTTT.

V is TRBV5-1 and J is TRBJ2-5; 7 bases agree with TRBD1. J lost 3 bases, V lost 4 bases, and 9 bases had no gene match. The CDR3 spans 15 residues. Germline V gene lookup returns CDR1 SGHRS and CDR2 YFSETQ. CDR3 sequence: CASSPVRQGEETQYF. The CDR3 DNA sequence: TGCGCCAGCAGCCCGGTTAGACAGGGAGAAGAGACCCAGTACTTC.

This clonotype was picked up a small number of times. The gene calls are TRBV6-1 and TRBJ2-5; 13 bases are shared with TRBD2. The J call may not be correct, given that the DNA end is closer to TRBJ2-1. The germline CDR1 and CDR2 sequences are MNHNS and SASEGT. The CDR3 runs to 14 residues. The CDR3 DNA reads TGTGCCAGCAGGGGGGGACTAGCGGGACATGAGCAGTTCTTC. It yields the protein CASRGGLAGHEQFF.

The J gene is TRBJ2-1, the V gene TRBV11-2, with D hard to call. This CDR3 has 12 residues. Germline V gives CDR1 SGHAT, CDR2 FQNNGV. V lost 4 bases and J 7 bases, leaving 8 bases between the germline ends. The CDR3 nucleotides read TGTGCCAGCAGCTACAGAGAGAATGAGCAGTTCTTC. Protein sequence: CASSYRENEQFF.

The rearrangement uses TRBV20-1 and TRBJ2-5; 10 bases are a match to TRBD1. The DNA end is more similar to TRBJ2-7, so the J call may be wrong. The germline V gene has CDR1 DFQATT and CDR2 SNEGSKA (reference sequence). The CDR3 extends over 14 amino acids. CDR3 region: CSARAGTGDPEQYF. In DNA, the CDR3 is TGCAGTGCTAGAGCAGGGACAGGGGACCCCGAGCAGTACTTC.

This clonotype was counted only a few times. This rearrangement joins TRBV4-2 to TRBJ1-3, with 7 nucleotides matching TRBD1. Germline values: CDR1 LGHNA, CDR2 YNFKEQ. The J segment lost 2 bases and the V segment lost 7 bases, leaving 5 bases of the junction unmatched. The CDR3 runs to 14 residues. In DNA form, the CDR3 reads TGTGCCAGCAACCTAACAGGGGCTGGAAACACCATATATTTT. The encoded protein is CASNLTGAGNTIYF.

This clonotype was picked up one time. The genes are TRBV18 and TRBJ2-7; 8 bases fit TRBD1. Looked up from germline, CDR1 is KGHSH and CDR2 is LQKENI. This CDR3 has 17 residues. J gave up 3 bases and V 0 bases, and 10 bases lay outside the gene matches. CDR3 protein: CASSPPFPGTGFYEQYF. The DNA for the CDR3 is TGTGCCAGCTCACCACCGTTCCCCGGGACAGGTTTCTACGAGCAGTACTTC.